Presented here are 21 T cell receptor beta chains from one specimen sequenced in a study of early T cells in non-severe SARS-CoV-2 infection. TCRdb re-called the 5' RACE reads through MiXCR, storing one row per CDR3 protein. The data show approximately 70,000 distinct CDR3 sequences, around 10% seen once. This sample comprised whole blood, obtained at baseline. The receptors here all came from an adult who was a healthcare worker with PCR-confirmed SARS-CoV-2 infection or an uninfected control (not recorded which). The donor label of this sample is uncertain.

The V and J genes are TRBV29-1 and TRBJ2-7; D ambiguous. With 3 bases removed from V and 7 bases from J, the gap between germline ends came to 7 bases. The CDR3 consists of 10 residues. The germline CDR1 and CDR2 sequences are SQVTM and ANQGSEA. Written as DNA, the CDR3 is TGCAGCGTTGAGAAAGGAGAGCAGTACTTC. Translating gives CSVEKGEQYF.

This clonotype occurred many times. This chain uses TRBV12-5 with TRBJ2-7; the match to TRBD1 covers 8 bases. The V segment lost 7 bases and the J segment 0 bases; nucleotides outside the gene matches: 8. The CDR3 runs to 15 residues. Germline CDR1 and CDR2: LGHNT and FRNRAP. The CDR3 is CASAKQGGSSYEQYF. The CDR3 coding sequence is TGTGCTAGTGCCAAACAGGGGGGAAGCTCCTACGAGCAGTACTTC.

In its sample, this clonotype was seen a few times. The V gene is TRBV4-2, the J gene TRBJ2-7, with D maybe TRBD1 (5 bases). The CDR3 is 15 residues long. V lost 0 bases and J lost 3, with 12 bases in between. Germline V gene sequence: CDR1 LGHNA, CDR2 YNFKEQ. The CDR3 region has the DNA TGTGCCAGCAGCCAAGATAGGCAGGGTTTCTACGAGCAGTACTTC. It specifies CASSQDRQGFYEQYF.

This clonotype was seen many times. The rearrangement uses TRBV5-1 and TRBJ1-2; D remains ambiguous. V lost 4 bases and J 1 base, leaving 17 bases between the germline ends. CDR1 and CDR2 (germline): SGHRS, YFSETQ. The CDR3 covers 16 residues. The CDR3 DNA follows: TGCGCCAGCAGCCTAAATCAAGGCGGCTTTAACTATGGCTACACCTTC. Protein: CASSLNQGGFNYGYTF.

This clonotype was picked up a small number of times. One end of the junction is discordant with germline, which a read error may explain. The J gene is TRBJ2-1, the V gene TRBV30, with 8 positions matching TRBD1. The CDR3 runs 13 residues. The germline V gene has CDR1 GTSNPN and CDR2 SVGIG (reference sequence). The CDR3 DNA sequence: TGTGCCTGGAGTTTGGCCTCCGTAGGACAGGGCTACTTC. Encoded protein: CAWSLASVGQGYF.

This clonotype turned up a few times. The chain uses TRBV6-5 and TRBJ1-2; D is ambiguous. CDR3 size: 16 residues. The germline gives CDR1 MNHEY, CDR2 SVGAGI. V gave up 0 bases and J gave up 8 bases, with 19 bases separating them. The CDR3 is CASSYSSRSGPRGYTF. DNA for the CDR3: TGTGCCAGCAGTTACTCTTCTCGGTCCGGGCCGAGAGGCTACACCTTC.

This clonotype was picked up a small number of times. V gene TRBV6-6 combines with J gene TRBJ2-7; D not certain. The V gene lost 7 bases and the J gene lost 5 bases, with 15 bases spanning the gap. Per the germline V gene, CDR1 is MNHNY and CDR2 is SVGAGI (reference sequence). This CDR3 spans 13 amino acids. The CDR3 DNA is TGTGCCAGCACTCCAGGTTCGGTCCACGAGCAGTACTTC. Its protein product is CASTPGSVHEQYF.

The V call is TRBV6-5, the J call TRBJ2-7; D might be TRBD1 (5 bases). This CDR3 contains 13 residues. The germline V and J ends were trimmed by 0 bases and 4 bases, with 7 bases remaining between them. Germline CDR1 MNHEY, CDR2 SVGAGI. The CDR3, as DNA: TGTGCCAGCAGTTACTCGGGGCCTTACGAGCAGTACTTC. Translating gives CASSYSGPYEQYF.

This chain uses TRBV19 with TRBJ2-2, with a tentative D call TRBD1 (6 bases). The CDR3 totals 14 residues. CDR1 and CDR2 from the germline V gene are LNHDA and SQIVND (reference sequence). Trimming took off 6 bases at V and 6 bases at J, with 14 bases between the two ends. This chain's CDR3 is CASRQNTGSGELFF. The CDR3, as DNA: TGTGCCAGTAGGCAAAACACAGGGTCCGGGGAGCTGTTTTTT.

This clonotype was counted a single time. The chain employs TRBV3-1 and TRBJ1-2; 11 bases map to TRBD1. CDR1 is LGHDT and CDR2 is YNNKEL in the germline V gene (reference sequence). Trimming at V came to 4 bases and at J to 8 bases, leaving 6 bases not matched to a gene. This CDR3 has 14 amino acids. CDR3 loop: CASSRGQGAGGYTF. In DNA, the CDR3 is TGTGCCAGCAGCCGCGGACAGGGGGCAGGAGGCTACACCTTC.

The V gene is TRBV7-3, the J gene TRBJ2-2, with D maybe TRBD1 (5 bases). Germline lookup yields CDR1 SGHTA and CDR2 FQGTGA. V was pared by 7 bases and J by 5 bases, with 8 bases between. The CDR3 is 12 residues long. CDR3 DNA sequence: TGTGCCAGCAAGAACAGGACCGGGGAGCTGTTTTTT. Amino acid sequence: CASKNRTGELFF.

The rearrangement joins TRBV27 to TRBJ1-1, with 10 bases aligning to TRBD1. Germline loops: CDR1 MNHEY, CDR2 SMNVEV (reference sequence). Losses at the gene ends were 4 bases for V and 4 bases for J; bases not matched to a gene: 3. The CDR3 is 14 residues long. The CDR3, as DNA: TGTGCCAGCAGTTCTTGGACAGGGGGCACTGAAGCTTTCTTT. Its translation is CASSSWTGGTEAFF.

The chain carries TRBV12-3 or TRBV12-4 and TRBJ2-1; perhaps TRBD2 as D (5 bases). CDR3 size: 14 residues. Deletions cut 3 bases from V and 7 bases from J, with 13 bases between. The CDR3 bases are TGTGCCAGCAGTTTTAAGAGGGCGGGTAATGAGCAGTTCTTC. Translated: CASSFKRAGNEQFF.

The chain uses TRBV6-5 and TRBJ2-2, with 7 bases lining up with TRBD2. The germline CDR1 and CDR2 sequences are MNHEY and SVGAGI. The CDR3 totals 13 residues. V lost 4 bases to trimming and J lost 10 bases; unmatched junction nucleotides: 6. The CDR3 loop reads CASSSTSEEELFF. In DNA, the CDR3 is TGTGCCAGCAGTTCCACTAGCGAAGAGGAGCTGTTTTTT.

The CDR3 region is CASSATPGQPQHF. CDR3 nucleotides: TGCGCCAGCAGCGCGACCCCAGGTCAGCCCCAGCATTTT. This rearrangement joins TRBV5-1 to TRBJ1-5; D is ambiguous. Trimming pared 4 bases from V and 6 bases from J, leaving 11 bases between. The CDR3 has 13 amino acids. Germline V lookup: CDR1 SGHRS, CDR2 YFSETQ. Filled out from reference TRBV5-1 and TRBJ1-5, the complete variable domain reads KAGVTQTPRYLIKTRGQQVTLSCSPISGHRSVSWYQQTPGQGLQFLFEYFSETQRNKGNFPGRFSGRQFSNSRSEMNVSTLELGDSALYLCASSATPGQPQHFGDGTRLSIL.

This clonotype has a count of ten or more. V usage is TRBV19 and J usage is TRBJ1-1; D call uncertain. Germline V gene sequence: CDR1 LNHDA, CDR2 SQIVND (reference sequence). The V and J ends lost 6 bases and 1 base respectively, with 15 bases between them. This CDR3 contains 15 residues. CDR3: CASSPSLRENTEAFF. The CDR3 DNA is TGTGCCAGTAGCCCCAGTTTGAGGGAGAACACTGAAGCTTTCTTT.

This clonotype was counted a few times. This chain connects TRBV12-3 or TRBV12-4 to TRBJ1-2, with a possible D match to TRBD1 (5 bases). The CDR3 totals 11 residues. Trimming took off 10 bases at V and 4 bases at J, with 10 bases between the two ends. The CDR3 sequence: CANLGTYGYTF. CDR3 DNA: TGTGCCAACCTAGGGACCTATGGCTACACCTTC.

This clonotype was found a few times. The chain links TRBV30 to TRBJ2-3; 9 bases agree with TRBD2. Germline V gene lookup returns CDR1 GTSNPN and CDR2 SVGIG (reference sequence). The CDR3 has 19 residues. The J segment lost 2 bases and the V segment lost 0 bases, leaving 15 bases of the junction unmatched. The CDR3 protein is CAWSVRRVRLAAYTDTQYF. The CDR3 coding sequence is TGTGCCTGGAGTGTACGAAGGGTTCGACTAGCGGCCTACACAGATACGCAGTATTTT.

Only a few counts were recorded for this clonotype. Written as DNA, the CDR3 is TGTGCCAGCAGTTTAGACCCCGGGGCCCAAGAGACCCAGTACTTC. Encoded protein: CASSLDPGAQETQYF. The chain carries TRBV27 and TRBJ2-5; D is possibly TRBD1 or TRBD2 (5 bases each). Germline V lookup: CDR1 MNHEY, CDR2 SMNVEV (reference sequence). This CDR3 has 15 residues. The ends were cut back, 2 bases at V and 1 base at J, with 11 bases in the middle.

The chain couples TRBV5-1 to TRBJ2-2; possibly TRBD1 for D (6 bases). The CDR3 covers 15 residues. The germline CDR1 and CDR2 sequences are SGHRS and YFSETQ. Trimming cost V 4 bases and J 5 bases, with 15 bases left between them. The CDR3 spells CASSPRGDATGELFF. The CDR3, as DNA: TGCGCCAGCAGCCCCAGGGGAGATGCTACCGGGGAGCTGTTTTTT.

This clonotype was counted between two and nine times. The chain links TRBV7-2 to TRBJ2-7; D may be TRBD1 (6 bases). V gave up 5 bases and J gave up 3 bases, with 14 bases separating them. The CDR3 spans 14 residues. Germline V lookup: CDR1 SGHTA, CDR2 FQGNSA. CDR3 sequence (DNA): TGTGCCAGCAGCCCACAGACAGGACACTACGAGCAGTACTTC. It encodes CASSPQTGHYEQYF.